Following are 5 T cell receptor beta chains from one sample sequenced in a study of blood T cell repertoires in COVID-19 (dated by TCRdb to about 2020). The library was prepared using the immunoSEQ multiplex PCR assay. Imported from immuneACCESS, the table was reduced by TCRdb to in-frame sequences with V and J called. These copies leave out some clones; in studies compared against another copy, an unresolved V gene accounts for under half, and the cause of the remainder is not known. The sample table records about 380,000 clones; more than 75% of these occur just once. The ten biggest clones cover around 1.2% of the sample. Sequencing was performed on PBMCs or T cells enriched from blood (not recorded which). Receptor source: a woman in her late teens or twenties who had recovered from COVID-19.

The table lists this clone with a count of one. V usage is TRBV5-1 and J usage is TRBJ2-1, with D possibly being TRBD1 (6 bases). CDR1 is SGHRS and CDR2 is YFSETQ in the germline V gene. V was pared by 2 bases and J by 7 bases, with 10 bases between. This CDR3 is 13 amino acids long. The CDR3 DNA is TGCGCCAGCAGCTTCTTTCAGGGGAATGAGCAGTTCTTC. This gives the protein CASSFFQGNEQFF.

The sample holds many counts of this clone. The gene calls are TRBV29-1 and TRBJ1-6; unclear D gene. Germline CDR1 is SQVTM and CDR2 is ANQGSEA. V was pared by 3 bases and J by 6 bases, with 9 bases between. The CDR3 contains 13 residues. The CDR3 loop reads CSVDFQSNSPLHF. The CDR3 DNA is TGCAGCGTTGATTTCCAGTCTAATTCACCCCTCCACTTT. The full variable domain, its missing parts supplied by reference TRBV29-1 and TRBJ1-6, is SAVISQKPSRDICQRGTSLTIQCQVDSQVTMMFWYRQQPGQSLTLIATANQGSEATYESGFVIDKFPISRPNLTFSTLTVSNMSPEDSSIYLCSVDFQSNSPLHFGNGTRLTVT.

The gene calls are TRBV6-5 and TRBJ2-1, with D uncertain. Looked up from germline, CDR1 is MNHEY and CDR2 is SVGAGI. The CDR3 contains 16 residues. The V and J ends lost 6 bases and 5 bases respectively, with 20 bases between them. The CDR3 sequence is CASSYSLDTYNNEQFF. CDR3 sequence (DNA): TGTGCCAGCAGCTACAGTCTCGACACCTACAACAATGAGCAGTTCTTC.

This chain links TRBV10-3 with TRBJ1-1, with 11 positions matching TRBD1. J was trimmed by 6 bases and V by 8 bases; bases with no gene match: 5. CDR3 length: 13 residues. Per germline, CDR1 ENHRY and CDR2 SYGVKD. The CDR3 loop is CAIGQGAGAEAFF. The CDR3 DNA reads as TGTGCCATCGGACAGGGGGCCGGGGCTGAAGCTTTCTTT.

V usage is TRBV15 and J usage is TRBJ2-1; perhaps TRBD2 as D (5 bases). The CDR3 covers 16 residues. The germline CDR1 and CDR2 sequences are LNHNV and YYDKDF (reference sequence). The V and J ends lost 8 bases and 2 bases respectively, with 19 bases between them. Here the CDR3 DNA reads TGTGCCACCGCCGGCGGGCGGGCCCCTCCCTACAATGAGCAGTTCTTC. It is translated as CATAGGRAPPYNEQFF.